These 29 T cell receptor beta chains originate from one sample sequenced in a study of T cells in Graves' hyperthyroidism and ophthalmopathy. The source material, RNA transcripts, was used to amplify TCR beta CDR3 regions. HTBI primers were employed in a first-round RT-PCR of the TCR CDR3. From the multiplex PCR reads, TCRdb called clonotypes with MiXCR, one entry per CDR3 protein. Here the sample spans under 65,000 distinct CDR3 sequences, approximately 57% being singletons. Sequenced: blood. The origin of the receptors is an older woman with Graves' ophthalmopathy.

The count of this clonotype is one. V usage is TRBV9 and J usage is TRBJ2-3, with TRBD2 matching 8 bases. The CDR3 spans 15 residues. The V segment lost 4 bases and the J segment 5 bases; nucleotides outside the gene matches: 9. Germline CDR1 SGDLS, CDR2 YYNGEE. The CDR3 nucleotides are TGTGCCAGCAGCCTGTTCGGGAGGGCCGGAGATACGCAGTATTTT. Translated: CASSLFGRAGDTQYF.

Note on this clonotype: An end of the junction does not agree with germline; a read error may underlie this. The chain is built from TRBV20-1 and TRBJ2-6, with D perhaps assigned TRBD1 or TRBD2 (5 bases each). CDR1 is DFQATT and CDR2 is SNEGSKA in the germline V gene (reference sequence). The CDR3 has 16 residues. Here the CDR3 reads CSAEGRPSSGANILTF. In nucleotides, the CDR3 is TGCAGTGCTGAGGGGCGTCCGTCCTCTGGGGCCAACATCCTGACCTTC.

This clonotype was counted many times. The chain has TRBV9 and TRBJ2-1; weak D call: TRBD1 (6 bases). Trimming cost V 4 bases and J 5 bases, with 10 bases left between them. Germline loops: CDR1 SGDLS, CDR2 YYNGEE. The CDR3 runs 13 residues. This chain's CDR3 is CASSPNRDNEQFF. The CDR3 DNA sequence: TGTGCCAGCAGCCCTAACAGGGACAATGAGCAGTTCTTC. The whole variable domain, remainder taken from reference TRBV9 and TRBJ2-1, is DSGVTQTPKHLITATGQRVTLRCSPRSGDLSVYWYQQSLDQGLQFLIQYYNGEERAKGNILERFSAQQFPDLHSELNLSSLELGDSALYFCASSPNRDNEQFFGPGTRLTVL.

This clonotype was seen many times. This sequence joins TRBV19 and TRBJ2-2; 7 bases are shared with TRBD2. The V gene's germline CDR1 is LNHDA and CDR2 SQIVND (reference sequence). CDR3 length: 14 amino acids. The V and J ends lost 5 bases and 6 bases, in that order; junction bases with no gene match: 6. CDR3 region: CASSLTSSAGELFF. For the CDR3, the DNA is TGTGCCAGTAGTTTGACTAGCTCCGCCGGGGAGCTGTTTTTT.

The V call is TRBV20-1, the J call TRBJ2-2, with D unclear. The CDR3 runs 11 residues. CDR1 DFQATT and CDR2 SNEGSKA come from the germline V gene (reference sequence). Trimming removed 3 bases at V and 8 bases at J, with 7 bases between. CDR3 residues: CSASGTGELFF. CDR3 sequence (DNA): TGCAGTGCTAGCGGAACAGGGGAGCTGTTTTTT.

There are many counts of this clonotype. The chain carries TRBV2 and TRBJ2-3; the D is unclear. This CDR3 comprises 14 residues. V lost 5 bases and J lost 4, with 13 bases in between. Germline lookup yields CDR1 SNHLY and CDR2 FYNNEI. The DNA for the CDR3 is TGTGCCAGCAGTACCTCCGCTGGGCCAGATACGCAGTATTTT. The encoded protein is CASSTSAGPDTQYF.

By share, this clonotype ranks as medium-sized. This chain links TRBV7-9 with TRBJ2-1; 7 nucleotides match TRBD1. Trimming removed 5 bases from V and 16 bases from J; junction bases left unmatched: 11. The CDR3 spans 12 residues. Germline V CDR1 and CDR2: SEHNR, FQNEAQ (reference sequence). CDR3 coding DNA: TGTGCCAGCAGCGCCCGGGACAGCGCCAGCTTCTTC. This translates into CASSARDSASFF.

The rearrangement uses TRBV20-1 and TRBJ2-5; TRBD2 aligns across 9 bases. Germline CDR1 DFQATT, CDR2 SNEGSKA (reference sequence). There are 14 residues in the CDR3. The trim removed 3 bases at V and 5 bases at J, leaving 7 bases unmatched. The CDR3 sequence: CSARAGGGRETQYF. Written as DNA, the CDR3 is TGCAGTGCTAGGGCGGGAGGGGGTAGGGAGACCCAGTACTTC.

This chain connects TRBV5-1 to TRBJ1-4; maybe TRBD1 (6 bases). The CDR3 runs 13 residues. The ends were cut back, 5 bases at V and 10 bases at J, with 15 bases in the middle. Germline assignment: CDR1 SGHRS and CDR2 YFSETQ. For the CDR3, the DNA is TGCGCCAGCAGTAACACCGGGGGCACAAAACTGTTTTTT. Translated, it gives CASSNTGGTKLFF.

V usage is TRBV7-9 and J usage is TRBJ1-2; possibly TRBD1 for D (5 bases). V gave up 5 bases and J gave up 4 bases, with 23 bases separating them. The germline V gene has CDR1 SEHNR and CDR2 FQNEAQ (reference sequence). The CDR3 length is 17 residues. CDR3 sequence (DNA): TGTGCCAGCAGCCAATTCCAAGACAAGGGGCGCTCCTATGGCTACACCTTC. Protein product: CASSQFQDKGRSYGYTF.

This clonotype was found many times. A read error may produce the germline difference seen at one junction end. The chain is built from TRBV7-9 and TRBJ2-2, with unresolved D. The CDR3 runs 17 residues. CDR1 is SEHNR and CDR2 is FQNEAQ in the germline V gene (reference sequence). The CDR3 region is CANSSDVGSDNTGELFF. CDR3 nucleotide sequence: TGTGCCAACAGCTCCGACGTAGGTTCAGACAACACCGGGGAGCTGTTTTTT.

Remarks on this clonotype: In this CDR3 the conserved last residue, phenylalanine or tryptophan, is missing, so a read error is likely. The DNA is left out, because the CDR3 cannot be placed on it with certainty; the CDR3 is given as TCRdb lists it. The J gene is TRBJ1-4, the V gene TRBV12-3 or TRBV12-4; the table's D call of TRBD1 was not tested on the DNA. With termini counted, the CDR3 has 10 amino acids. The CDR3 is CASSLRRGSV.

The V and J genes are TRBV10-3 and TRBJ2-1; the match to TRBD2 covers 16 bases. This CDR3 region has 17 residues. The V segment lost 4 bases and the J segment 7 bases; nucleotides outside the gene matches: 7. Germline assignment: CDR1 ENHRY and CDR2 SYGVKD. This CDR3 is CAISGGTSGRAANEQFF. As DNA, the CDR3 is TGTGCCATCAGTGGGGGGACTAGCGGGAGGGCCGCGAATGAGCAGTTCTTC.

This clonotype appeared many times. V usage is TRBV14 and J usage is TRBJ1-5; no clear D. V gave up 4 bases and J gave up 0 bases, with 4 bases separating them. The length of the CDR3 is 13 residues. The germline V gene encodes CDR1 SGHDN and CDR2 FVKESK. The CDR3 region is CASSPSSNQPQHF. The CDR3 bases are TGTGCCAGCAGCCCGTCTAGCAATCAGCCCCAGCATTTT. The whole variable domain, filled in from reference TRBV14 and TRBJ1-5, reads EAGVTQFPSHSVIEKGQTVTLRCDPISGHDNLYWYRRVMGKEIKFLLHFVKESKQDESGMPNNRFLAERTGGTYSTLKVQPAELEDSGVYFCASSPSSNQPQHFGDGTRLSIL.

This clonotype counts as medium-sized. The rearrangement links TRBV20-1 to TRBJ2-5; D call uncertain. V lost 6 bases and J lost 2, with 7 bases in between. Germline CDR1 reads DFQATT; CDR2 reads SNEGSKA (reference sequence). CDR3 length equals 11 residues. For the CDR3, the DNA is TGCAGTGCGAGGAAACAAGAGACCCAGTACTTC. The encoded protein is CSARKQETQYF.

Comment on this clonotype: With a much larger clone just one base away, this may be a read error. The chain couples TRBV27 to TRBJ2-6; 10 bases match TRBD2. Germline CDR1 and CDR2: MNHEY and SMNVEV (reference sequence). The CDR3 runs 17 residues. This chain's CDR3 is CVSSFGLAGAGANVLTF. The CDR3, as DNA: TGTGTCAGCAGTTTTGGGCTAGCGGGAGCTGGGGCCAACGTCCTGACTTTC.

As to this clonotype: The junction departs from the called germline gene at one end, perhaps through a read error. Here the CDR3 DNA reads TGCAGTGCTAGAGAGGAGGGGCTAGCGGGGGGCCGAGGTGAGCAGCTCTTC. Its translation: CSAREEGLAGGRGEQLF. V usage is TRBV20-1 and J usage is TRBJ2-1; TRBD2 matches 11 bases. This CDR3 has 17 residues. Germline values: CDR1 DFQATT, CDR2 SNEGSKA (reference sequence).

CDR3 sequence: CSVVMAGGTDTQYF. The CDR3, as DNA: TGCAGCGTTGTTATGGCAGGGGGGACAGATACGCAGTATTTT. This chain connects TRBV29-1 to TRBJ2-3; D is perhaps TRBD1 (7 bases). The germline V and J ends were trimmed by 4 bases and 3 bases, with 14 bases remaining between them. The CDR3 runs 14 residues. CDR1 and CDR2 (germline): SQVTM, ANQGSEA.

This clonotype was seen ten or more times. The rearrangement uses TRBV6-1 and TRBJ1-6, with D possibly matching TRBD1 (6 bases). From germline, CDR1 is MNHNS and CDR2 SASEGT. The CDR3 extends over 14 amino acids. Trimming removed 3 bases at V and 10 bases at J, with 13 bases between. The CDR3: CASSEDSAASPLHF. The CDR3, as DNA: TGTGCCAGCAGTGAGGACAGCGCAGCGTCACCCCTCCACTTT.

V usage is TRBV7-3 and J usage is TRBJ2-5; 7 bases line up with TRBD2. V was pared by 1 base and J by 4 bases, with 3 bases of the junction left unmatched. Germline CDR1 SGHTA, CDR2 FQGTGA. The CDR3 sequence is 14 residues long. This CDR3 reads CASSLRREGETQYF. In nucleotides, the CDR3 is TGTGCCAGCAGCTTAAGAAGGGAGGGAGAGACCCAGTACTTC.

Turning to this clonotype: At one boundary the junction diverges from the germline segment, which might be a read error. The V gene is TRBV2, the J gene TRBJ2-7; D unclear. The germline gives CDR1 SNHLY, CDR2 FYNNEI. The CDR3 is 12 amino acids. CDR3 sequence: CPSMELLDVQYF. CDR3 bases: TGTCCCAGCATGGAGCTGCTCGACGTGCAGTACTTC.

CDR3 DNA sequence: TGTGCCAGTAGTGCCCGGGACACCCAGCATTTT. Translation: CASSARDTQHF. This chain uses TRBV6-2 or TRBV6-3 with TRBJ1-5; D may be TRBD1 (6 bases). The germline CDR1 and CDR2 sequences are MNHEY and SVGEGT. Trimming removed 9 bases at V and 11 bases at J, with 14 bases between. The CDR3 has 11 amino acids.

This chain connects TRBV20-1 to TRBJ2-7; TRBD1 agrees at 12 bases. With V trimmed by 0 bases and J by 5 bases, 2 bases remained unmatched. CDR1 and CDR2 (germline): DFQATT, SNEGSKA (reference sequence). The CDR3 is 14 amino acids. DNA for the CDR3: TGCAGTGCTAGAGACGGGACAGGGGGCAACGAGCAGTACTTC. Protein sequence: CSARDGTGGNEQYF.

This clonotype appeared many times. The chain has TRBV10-3 and TRBJ2-1; unclear D gene. Per the germline V gene, CDR1 is ENHRY and CDR2 is SYGVKD. This CDR3 region has 16 residues. The germline V and J ends were trimmed by 7 bases and 0 bases, with 16 bases remaining between them. The CDR3 loop is CAINEGPLGSYNEQFF. Here the CDR3 DNA reads TGTGCCATCAACGAAGGGCCCCTCGGCTCCTACAATGAGCAGTTCTTC.

This clonotype was observed at least ten times. V usage is TRBV28 and J usage is TRBJ2-1, with a possible D match to TRBD2 (6 bases). V dropped 4 bases and J dropped 3 bases, with 13 bases sitting between them. This CDR3 has 15 residues. CDR1 and CDR2 from the germline V gene are MDHEN and SYDVKM. The CDR3 DNA follows: TGTGCCAGCAGTTGGCGGGACGAAGTCTACAATGAGCAGTTCTTC. It encodes CASSWRDEVYNEQFF.

Details on this clonotype: The germline gene is not matched at one end of the junction; a read error may be the cause. This sequence joins TRBV20-1 and TRBJ2-1, with unresolved D. This CDR3 has 14 residues. Germline CDR1 DFQATT, CDR2 SNEGSKA (reference sequence). CDR3 protein: CSTGDILSYNEQFF. The CDR3 coding sequence is TGCAGTACTGGGGATATCCTCTCCTACAACGAGCAGTTCTTC.

This clonotype was seen only once. The rearrangement uses TRBV20-1 and TRBJ2-2; D is perhaps TRBD2 (6 bases). CDR3 length equals 15 residues. Trimming left V 6 bases short and J 0 bases short, with 14 bases between. CDR1 DFQATT and CDR2 SNEGSKA come from the germline V gene (reference sequence). In DNA form, the CDR3 reads TGCAGTGCCCGAAGACTAGTTCCGAACACCGGGGAGCTGTTTTTT. Translating it yields CSARRLVPNTGELFF.

V gene TRBV12-3 or TRBV12-4 combines with J gene TRBJ1-5; D is unclear. The CDR3 totals 13 residues. V lost 7 bases and J lost 11, with 18 bases in between. The chain's CDR3 is CASKGFTSETQHF. CDR3 in DNA: TGTGCCAGCAAAGGATTTACGTCAGAGACCCAGCATTTT.

The CDR3 DNA follows: TGTGCCAGTAGTATCGCGTACGCACTAGCGGGGGGGAACAATGAGCAGTTCTTC. As protein: CASSIAYALAGGNNEQFF. This chain connects TRBV19 to TRBJ2-1, with 13 bases fitting TRBD2. The trim removed 3 bases at V and 5 bases at J, leaving 10 bases unmatched. Germline CDR1 reads LNHDA; CDR2 reads SQIVND (reference sequence). CDR3 length: 18 amino acids.